One and the same sample provided the 19 T cell receptor beta chains below, sequenced in a study of T cell responses to AZD1222 COVID-19 vaccine. Assay: immunoSEQ multiplex PCR; the TCRdb copy retains only in-frame clones and omits some. The sample shows tens of thousands of clones, about 88% of them seen only once. The sequencing here drew on peripheral blood, taken 28 days after the second AZD1222 dose. All receptors come from an adult who received the AZD1222 COVID-19 vaccine.

V and J are TRBV7-8 and TRBJ2-7, with D maybe TRBD2 (6 bases). Germline V gene lookup returns CDR1 SGHVS and CDR2 FQNEAQ. CDR3 length: 14 amino acids. Trimming shortened V by 1 base and J by 6 bases, and 13 bases separated the two germline ends. CDR3 protein: CASSLGSGSREQYF. The CDR3 bases are TGTGCCAGCAGCTTAGGTAGCGGTAGTCGCGAGCAGTACTTC.

The V call is TRBV18, the J call TRBJ1-2; tentative D call: TRBD1 (5 bases). Germline V CDR1 and CDR2: KGHSH, LQKENI. The CDR3 runs 14 residues. The ends were cut back, 2 bases at V and 1 base at J, with 8 bases in the middle. The DNA for the CDR3 is TGTGCCAGCTCACCAGGACAATTTAACTATGGCTACACCTTC. Translation: CASSPGQFNYGYTF.

CDR3 bases: TGTGCCAGCAGCTTTCCGGGACCCGTAGCCAAAAACATTCAGTACTTC. As protein: CASSFPGPVAKNIQYF. This chain joins TRBV21-1 and TRBJ2-4. TRBV21-1 is shown as a pseudogene. There are 16 residues in the CDR3.

The V gene is TRBV27, the J gene TRBJ2-2, with D unresolved. V dropped 3 bases and J dropped 3 bases, with 5 bases sitting between them. The CDR3 contains 13 residues. Germline V CDR1 and CDR2: MNHEY, SMNVEV (reference sequence). The CDR3 coding sequence is TGTGCCAGCAGTTTTATGGACACCGGGGAGCTGTTTTTT. It specifies CASSFMDTGELFF.

The chain uses TRBV6-5 and TRBJ2-3, with TRBD1 identical over 11 bases. After removal of 6 bases from V and 4 bases from J, the junction contained 6 bases not matched to a gene. This CDR3 region has 15 residues. Germline lookup yields CDR1 MNHEY and CDR2 SVGAGI. This chain's CDR3 is CASRNGQGAPDTQYF. Written as DNA, the CDR3 is TGTGCCAGCAGAAACGGACAGGGGGCCCCAGATACGCAGTATTTT.

V gene TRBV5-5 combines with J gene TRBJ1-5; D remains ambiguous. There are 15 residues in the CDR3. Germline V lookup: CDR1 SGHKS, CDR2 YYEKEE (reference sequence). V shed 0 bases and J shed 7 bases, with 14 bases lying between them. CDR3 protein: CASSLGPTVVQPQHF. In DNA, the CDR3 is TGTGCCAGCAGCTTGGGGCCTACTGTTGTGCAGCCCCAGCATTTT.

The gene calls are TRBV6-5 and TRBJ1-4; D gene ambiguous. Germline CDR1 is MNHEY and CDR2 is SVGAGI. The CDR3 consists of 14 residues. The germline V and J ends were trimmed by 7 bases and 7 bases, with 16 bases remaining between them. The CDR3 sequence is CASNNLRSGEKLFF. CDR3 nucleotides: TGTGCCAGCAATAACCTCCGGTCGGGTGAAAAACTGTTTTTT.

The CDR3 loop is CASSDPGEGTDTQYF. CDR3 DNA: TGTGCCAGCAGTGACCCAGGAGAGGGCACAGATACGCAGTATTTT. The chain recombines TRBV6-1 with TRBJ2-3; unclear D gene. The CDR3 is made up of 15 amino acids. V was cut by 3 bases and J by 1 base, with 11 bases left in between. The germline V gene has CDR1 MNHNS and CDR2 SASEGT.

This clone was picked up one time. The genes are TRBV5-5 and TRBJ2-3, with TRBD1 matching 7 bases. Germline V lookup: CDR1 SGHKS, CDR2 YYEKEE (reference sequence). Trimming at V came to 4 bases and at J to 5 bases, leaving 7 bases not matched to a gene. This CDR3 comprises 14 residues. The CDR3 region is CASSQGVRLDTQYF. The CDR3 DNA sequence: TGTGCCAGCAGCCAGGGGGTCAGGTTAGATACGCAGTATTTT.

This clone was observed a single time. The chain couples TRBV2 to TRBJ2-1; TRBD1 agrees at 10 bases. Germline CDR1 and CDR2: SNHLY and FYNNEI. The J segment lost 5 bases and the V segment lost 7 bases, leaving 5 bases of the junction unmatched. CDR3 length equals 14 residues. The CDR3 here is CASTRTGGHNEQFF. The CDR3 region has the DNA TGTGCCAGCACCAGGACAGGGGGACACAATGAGCAGTTCTTC.

CDR3 nucleotides: TGTGCCAGCGCCGAGACAGGGGGCTACGAGCAGTACTTC. Amino acid sequence: CASAETGGYEQYF. V gene TRBV27 combines with J gene TRBJ2-7, with TRBD1 matching 9 bases. The CDR3 sequence is 13 residues long. In germline, CDR1 is MNHEY, CDR2 SMNVEV (reference sequence). The ends lost 8 bases at V and 3 bases at J; junction bases unmatched: 5.

This sequence joins TRBV18 and TRBJ2-4, with D tentatively TRBD2 (5 bases). Germline assignment: CDR1 KGHSH and CDR2 LQKENI. V shed 1 base and J shed 1 base, with 11 bases lying between them. This CDR3 spans 16 amino acids. The CDR3 is CASSPRESGAKNIQYF. The CDR3 DNA reads TGTGCCAGCTCACCACGCGAATCGGGGGCCAAAAACATTCAGTACTTC.

This clone was picked up one time. The CDR3 reads CASSRSGTPNYEQYF. CDR3 sequence (DNA): TGTGCCAGTAGTAGATCCGGGACACCGAACTACGAGCAGTACTTC. The genes are TRBV19 and TRBJ2-7; tentatively, D is TRBD1 (6 bases). This CDR3 contains 15 residues. V was clipped by 4 bases and J by 3 bases, with 16 bases between them. From germline, CDR1 is LNHDA and CDR2 SQIVND (reference sequence).

V and J are TRBV7-8 and TRBJ2-7, with 11 nucleotides matching TRBD2. CDR3 size: 18 residues. In germline, CDR1 is SGHVS, CDR2 FQNEAQ. The V segment lost 5 bases and the J segment 4 bases; nucleotides outside the gene matches: 16. This CDR3 reads CASSRTQASGRIRYEQYF. In DNA form, the CDR3 reads TGTGCCAGCAGCCGGACCCAGGCTAGCGGGAGGATTAGGTACGAGCAGTACTTC.

The CDR3 loop is CASSPIYRGQNTEAFF. CDR3 bases: TGTGCCAGCAGTCCGATTTACAGGGGGCAAAACACTGAAGCTTTCTTT. The chain joins TRBV5-6 to TRBJ1-1, with TRBD1 identical over 9 bases. The CDR3 contains 16 residues. Germline-derived CDR1 and CDR2 are SGHDT and YYEEEE. With V trimmed by 5 bases and J by 2 bases, 10 bases remained unmatched.

The chain joins TRBV5-1 to TRBJ2-7; 7 bases are a match to TRBD1. With 2 bases clipped from V and 6 bases from J, the junction kept 5 bases outside the gene matches. Germline V gives CDR1 SGHRS, CDR2 YFSETQ. The CDR3 spans 13 residues. CDR3 in DNA: TGCGCCAGCAGCTTAAAGACAGGGACCGAGCAGTACTTC. Amino acids: CASSLKTGTEQYF.

The genes are TRBV2 and TRBJ1-2; D remains ambiguous. Trimming cost V 6 bases and J 7 bases, with 12 bases left between them. Germline V gives CDR1 SNHLY, CDR2 FYNNEI. This CDR3 has 12 amino acids. DNA for the CDR3: TGTGCCAGCAGGCGGGTACCGGGTGGCTACACCTTC. The encoded protein is CASRRVPGGYTF.

In nucleotides, the CDR3 is TGTGCCAGCAGCCCCAACTTCTATGGCTACACCTTC. It is translated as CASSPNFYGYTF. This sequence joins TRBV6-5 and TRBJ1-2; D not resolved. The CDR3 sequence is 12 residues long. Per germline, CDR1 MNHEY and CDR2 SVGAGI. Trimming shortened V by 6 bases and J by 4 bases, and 9 bases separated the two germline ends.

V is TRBV5-1 and J is TRBJ1-6; perhaps TRBD1 as D (5 bases). V lost 7 bases, J lost 5 bases, and 10 bases lay in between. Germline V lookup: CDR1 SGHRS, CDR2 YFSETQ. The CDR3 totals 13 residues. The DNA of the CDR3 is TGCGCCAGCGCCGGGACGAATAATTCACCCCTCCACTTT. Encoded protein: CASAGTNNSPLHF.